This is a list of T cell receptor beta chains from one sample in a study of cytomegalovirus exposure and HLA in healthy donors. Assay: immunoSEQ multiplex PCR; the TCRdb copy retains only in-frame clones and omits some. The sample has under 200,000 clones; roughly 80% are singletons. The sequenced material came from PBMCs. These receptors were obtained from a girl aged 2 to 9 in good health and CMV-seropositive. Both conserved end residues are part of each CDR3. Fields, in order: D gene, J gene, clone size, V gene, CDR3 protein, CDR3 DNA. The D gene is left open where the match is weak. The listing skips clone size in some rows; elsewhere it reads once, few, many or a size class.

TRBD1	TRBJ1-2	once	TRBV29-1	CSVGGGQTYGYTF	TGCAGCGTAGGTGGGGGACAGACCTATGGCTACACCTTC
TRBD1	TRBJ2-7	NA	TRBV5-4	CASSLKSRDRGRNEQYF	TGTGCCAGCAGCCTCAAGTCCCGGGACAGGGGAAGGAACGAGCAGTACTTC
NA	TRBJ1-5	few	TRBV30	CAWSRGNNQPQHF	TGTGCCTGGAGCAGAGGAAACAATCAGCCCCAGCATTTT
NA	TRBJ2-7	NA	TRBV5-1	CASSLGGVYEQYF	TGCGCCAGCAGCTTGGGCGGAGTCTACGAGCAGTACTTC
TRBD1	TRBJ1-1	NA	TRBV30	CAWTEWPGGNTEAFF	TGTGCCTGGACCGAGTGGCCAGGGGGGAACACTGAAGCTTTCTTT
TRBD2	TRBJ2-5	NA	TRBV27	CASIGGAQYF	TGTGCCAGCATCGGGGGGGCCCAGTACTTC
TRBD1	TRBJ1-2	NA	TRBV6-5	CASTKDREGDYGYTF	TGTGCCAGCACTAAGGACAGGGAGGGGGACTATGGCTACACCTTC
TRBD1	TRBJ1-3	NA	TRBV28	CASTRGGPSGNTIYF	TGTGCCAGTACCAGAGGGGGCCCCTCTGGAAACACCATATATTTT
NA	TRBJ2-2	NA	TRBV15	CATSVLVSGELFF	TGTGCCACCAGCGTCCTAGTCTCCGGGGAGCTGTTTTTT
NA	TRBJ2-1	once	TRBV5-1	CASSLGGYNEQFF	TGCGCCAGCAGCCTGGGAGGATACAATGAGCAGTTCTTC
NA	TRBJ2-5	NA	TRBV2	CASSSDSTETQYF	TGTGCCAGCAGTTCCGACAGCACGGAGACCCAGTACTTC
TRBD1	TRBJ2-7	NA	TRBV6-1	CASSWTGGNYEQYF	TGTGCCAGCAGTTGGACAGGGGGAAACTACGAGCAGTACTTC
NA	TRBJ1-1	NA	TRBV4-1	CASSGQGGTEAFF	TGCGCCAGCAGCGGGCAGGGTGGAACTGAAGCTTTCTTT
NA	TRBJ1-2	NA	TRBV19	CASSPPGAGYGYTF	TGTGCCAGTAGTCCCCCAGGGGCTGGCTATGGCTACACCTTC
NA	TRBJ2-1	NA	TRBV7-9	CASSLGLEEYNEQFF	TGTGCCAGCAGCTTAGGGCTGGAGGAATACAATGAGCAGTTCTTC
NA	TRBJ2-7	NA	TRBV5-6	CASSFEVAYEQYF	TGTGCCAGCTCTTTCGAGGTAGCCTACGAGCAGTACTTC
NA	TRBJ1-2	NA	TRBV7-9	CASSLELSHGYYGYTF	TGTGCCAGCAGCTTAGAGTTATCCCACGGGTACTATGGCTACACCTTC
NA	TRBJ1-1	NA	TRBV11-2	CASSLVGEVNTEAFF	TGTGCCAGCAGCTTAGTGGGAGAAGTGAACACTGAAGCTTTCTTT
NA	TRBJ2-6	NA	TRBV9	CASSVLSRGGGANVLTF	TGTGCCAGCAGCGTTCTCTCCAGGGGCGGTGGGGCCAACGTCCTGACTTTC
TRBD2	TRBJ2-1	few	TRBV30	CASSSGTQSEQFF	TGTGCCAGTTCTAGCGGGACCCAGTCTGAGCAGTTCTTC
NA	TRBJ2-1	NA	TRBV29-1	CSVEEDGRGNEQFF	TGCAGCGTTGAAGAGGACGGAAGGGGCAATGAGCAGTTCTTC